The sequence of this T cell receptor beta chain was determined in a study of OX40 agonist ivuxolimab in advanced cancers. Background on the study: Those treated in dose escalation had hepatocellular carcinoma, melanoma, renal cell cancer or head and neck cancer.

Only in-frame clones appear in the TCRdb table, and some are missing; sequencing was by immunoSEQ multiplex PCR. The sample gives over 100,000 clones, just over 90% of which show up once; roughly 0.99% is in the top ten. Study outcomes and limitations: Partial responders treated at 0.1-3.0 mg/kg exhibited clonal expansion among the lowest measured.

About this clone: Its matching antigen is unknown.

Patients were ineligible given autoimmune disease history or systemic immunosuppression. The sequencing here drew on CD4+ or CD8+ T cells sorted from blood, taken in a trial of the OX40 agonist ivuxolimab. The TCR comes from an adult with an advanced solid tumor such as melanoma, head and neck, liver or kidney cancer.

The CDR3 loop reads CAWSSTERYGYTF. The CDR3 region has the DNA TGTGCCTGGAGTTCGACAGAACGCTATGGCTACACCTTC. The V call is TRBV30, the J call TRBJ1-2; D might be TRBD1 (5 bases). The V end was cut by 2 bases, the J end by 4 bases, with 11 bases between. The CDR3 sequence is 13 residues long. Germline V lookup: CDR1 GTSNPN, CDR2 SVGIG (reference sequence).